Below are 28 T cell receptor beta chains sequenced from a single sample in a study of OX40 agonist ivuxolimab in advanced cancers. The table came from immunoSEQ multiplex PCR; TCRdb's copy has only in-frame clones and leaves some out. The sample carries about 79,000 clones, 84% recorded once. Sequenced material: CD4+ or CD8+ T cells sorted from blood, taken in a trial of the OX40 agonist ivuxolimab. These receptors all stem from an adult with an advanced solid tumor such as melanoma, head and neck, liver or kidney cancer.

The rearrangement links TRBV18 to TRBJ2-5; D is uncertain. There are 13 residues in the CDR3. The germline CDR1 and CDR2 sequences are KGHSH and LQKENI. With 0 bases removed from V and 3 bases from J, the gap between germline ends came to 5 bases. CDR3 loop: CASSPPGKETQYF. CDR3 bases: TGTGCCAGCTCACCACCTGGAAAAGAGACCCAGTACTTC.

The CDR3 DNA sequence: TGTGCCAGCAGTGGGGGACCGAGTAATGAAAAACTGTTTTTT. Its protein product is CASSGGPSNEKLFF. The rearrangement joins TRBV28 to TRBJ1-4, with D possibly being TRBD1 (5 bases). Germline V lookup: CDR1 MDHEN, CDR2 SYDVKM. V lost 5 bases and J lost 4, with 11 bases in between. The CDR3 is 14 amino acids.

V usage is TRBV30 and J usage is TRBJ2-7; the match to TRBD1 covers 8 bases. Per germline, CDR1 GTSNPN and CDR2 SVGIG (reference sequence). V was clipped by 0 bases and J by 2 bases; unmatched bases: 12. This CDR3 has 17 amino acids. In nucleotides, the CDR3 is TGTGCCTGGAGTGTGGACAGGGTGTATAAGGGAGCCTACGAGCAGTACTTC. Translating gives CAWSVDRVYKGAYEQYF.

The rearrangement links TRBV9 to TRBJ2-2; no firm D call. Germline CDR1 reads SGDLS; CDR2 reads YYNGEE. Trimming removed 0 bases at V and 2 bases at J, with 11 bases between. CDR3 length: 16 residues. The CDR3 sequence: CASSVASWSNTGELFF. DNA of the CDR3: TGTGCCAGCAGCGTAGCGTCCTGGAGCAACACCGGGGAGCTGTTTTTT.

CDR3 in amino acids: CASSLTMATEAFF. The CDR3 nucleotides are TGTGCCAGCAGCCTTACTATGGCGACAGAGGCTTTCTTT. V is TRBV7-2 and J is TRBJ1-1; the D gene is possibly TRBD1 (5 bases). Germline V gene sequence: CDR1 SGHTA, CDR2 FQGNSA. CDR3 length equals 13 residues. V was cut by 5 bases and J by 11 bases, with 18 bases left in between.

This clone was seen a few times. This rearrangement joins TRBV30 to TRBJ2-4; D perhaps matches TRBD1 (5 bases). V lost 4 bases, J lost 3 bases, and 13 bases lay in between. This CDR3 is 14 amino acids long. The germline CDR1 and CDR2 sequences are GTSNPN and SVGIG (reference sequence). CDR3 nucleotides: TGTGCCTGGAACTGGGGAAGGGGCAAAAACATTCAGTACTTC. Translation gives CAWNWGRGKNIQYF.

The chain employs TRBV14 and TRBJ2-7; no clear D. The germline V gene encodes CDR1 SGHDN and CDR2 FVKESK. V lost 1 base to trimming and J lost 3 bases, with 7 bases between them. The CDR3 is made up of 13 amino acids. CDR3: CASSQGAFYEQYF. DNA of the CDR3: TGTGCCAGCAGCCAAGGGGCCTTCTACGAGCAGTACTTC.

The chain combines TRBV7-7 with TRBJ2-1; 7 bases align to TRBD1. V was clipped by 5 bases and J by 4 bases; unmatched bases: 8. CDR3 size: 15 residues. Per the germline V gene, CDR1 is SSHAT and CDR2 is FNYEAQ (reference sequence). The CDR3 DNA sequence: TGTGCCAGCAGCCCGGGACAGAAGGGATACAATGAGCAGTTCTTC. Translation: CASSPGQKGYNEQFF.

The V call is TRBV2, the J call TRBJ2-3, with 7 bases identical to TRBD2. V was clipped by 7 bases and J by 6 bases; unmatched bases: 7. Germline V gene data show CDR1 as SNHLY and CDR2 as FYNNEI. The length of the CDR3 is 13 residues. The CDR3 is CASTARENDTQYF. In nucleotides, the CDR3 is TGTGCCAGCACAGCGCGGGAGAACGATACGCAGTATTTT.

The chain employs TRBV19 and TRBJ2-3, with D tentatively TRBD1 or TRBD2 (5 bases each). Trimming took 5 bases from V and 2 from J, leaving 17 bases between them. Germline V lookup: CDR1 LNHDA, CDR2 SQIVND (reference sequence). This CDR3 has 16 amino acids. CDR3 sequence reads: CASSPRPGPTTDTQYF. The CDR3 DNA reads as TGTGCCAGTAGTCCCCGTCCGGGACCCACCACAGATACGCAGTATTTT.

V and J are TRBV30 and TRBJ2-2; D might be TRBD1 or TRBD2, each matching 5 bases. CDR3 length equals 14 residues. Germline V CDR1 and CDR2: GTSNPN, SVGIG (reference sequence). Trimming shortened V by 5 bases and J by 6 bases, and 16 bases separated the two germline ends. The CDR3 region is CAWRRRGAAGELFF. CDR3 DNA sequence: TGTGCCTGGCGTAGAAGAGGGGCAGCCGGGGAGCTGTTTTTT.

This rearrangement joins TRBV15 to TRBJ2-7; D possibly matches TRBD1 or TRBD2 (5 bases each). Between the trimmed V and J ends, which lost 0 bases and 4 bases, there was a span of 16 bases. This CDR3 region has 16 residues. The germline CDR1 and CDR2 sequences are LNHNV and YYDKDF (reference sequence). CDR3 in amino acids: CATSRDKLVGRYEQYF. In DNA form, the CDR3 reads TGTGCCACCAGCAGAGATAAACTGGTGGGACGGTACGAGCAGTACTTC. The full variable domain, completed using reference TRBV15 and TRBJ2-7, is DAMVIQNPRYQVTQFGKPVTLSCSQTLNHNVMYWYQQKSSQAPKLLFHYYDKDFNNEADTPDNFQSRRPNTSFCFLDIRSPGLGDTAMYLCATSRDKLVGRYEQYFGPGTRLTVT.

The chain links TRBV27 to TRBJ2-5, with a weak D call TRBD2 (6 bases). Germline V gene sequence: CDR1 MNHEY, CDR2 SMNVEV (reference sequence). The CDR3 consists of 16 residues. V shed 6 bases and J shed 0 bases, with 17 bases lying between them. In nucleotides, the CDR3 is TGTGCCAGCAGCAAAACGGCAGGGAGGAACCAAGAGACCCAGTACTTC. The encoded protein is CASSKTAGRNQETQYF.

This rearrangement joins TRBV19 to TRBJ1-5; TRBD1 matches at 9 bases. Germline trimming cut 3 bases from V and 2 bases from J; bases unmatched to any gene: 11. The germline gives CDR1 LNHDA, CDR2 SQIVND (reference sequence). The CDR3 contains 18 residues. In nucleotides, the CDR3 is TGTGCCAGTAGTATGGGGACAGGGAAATTGGTTGGCAATCAGCCCCAGCATTTT. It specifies CASSMGTGKLVGNQPQHF.

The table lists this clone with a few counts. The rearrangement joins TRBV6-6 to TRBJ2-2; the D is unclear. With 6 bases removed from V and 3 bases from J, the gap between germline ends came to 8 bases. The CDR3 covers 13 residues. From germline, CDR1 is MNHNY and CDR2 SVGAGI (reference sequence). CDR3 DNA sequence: TGTGCCAGCAGGCCTGAGCACACCGGGGAGCTGTTTTTT. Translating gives CASRPEHTGELFF.

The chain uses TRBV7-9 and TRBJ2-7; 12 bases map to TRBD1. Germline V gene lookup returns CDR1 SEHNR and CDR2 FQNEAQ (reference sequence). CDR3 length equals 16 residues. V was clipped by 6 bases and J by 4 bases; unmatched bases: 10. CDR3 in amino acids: CASSPTGTGGWYEQYF. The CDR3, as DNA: TGTGCCAGCAGTCCTACCGGGACAGGGGGCTGGTACGAGCAGTACTTC.

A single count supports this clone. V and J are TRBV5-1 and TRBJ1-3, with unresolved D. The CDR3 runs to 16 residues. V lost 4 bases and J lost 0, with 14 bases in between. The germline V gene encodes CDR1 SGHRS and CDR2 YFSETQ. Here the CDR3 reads CASSPNSGDSGNTIYF. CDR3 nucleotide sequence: TGCGCCAGCAGCCCGAACTCCGGGGACTCTGGAAACACCATATATTTT.

CDR3 in DNA: TGTGCCAGCAGCTTGGGACAGGGGGAATACAATGAGCAGTTCTTC. Translating gives CASSLGQGEYNEQFF. The V call is TRBV11-3, the J call TRBJ2-1; 11 bases are shared with TRBD1. Per the germline V gene, CDR1 is SGHNT and CDR2 is YENEEA. The CDR3 totals 15 residues. Germline trimming cut 3 bases from V and 4 bases from J; bases unmatched to any gene: 2.

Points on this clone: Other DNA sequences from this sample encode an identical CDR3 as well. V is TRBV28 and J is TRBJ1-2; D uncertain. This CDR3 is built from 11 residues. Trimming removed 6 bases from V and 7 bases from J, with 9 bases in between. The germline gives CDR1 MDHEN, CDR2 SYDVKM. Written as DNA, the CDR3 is TGTGCCAGCAGCTCAGTGGGTGGCTACACCTTC. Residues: CASSSVGGYTF.

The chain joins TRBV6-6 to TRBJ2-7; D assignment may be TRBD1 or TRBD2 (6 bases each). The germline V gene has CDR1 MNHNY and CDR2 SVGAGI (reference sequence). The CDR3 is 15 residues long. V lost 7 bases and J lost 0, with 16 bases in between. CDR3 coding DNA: TGTGCCAGCATCAAAAGGGCGGGACACTCCTACGAGCAGTACTTC. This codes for CASIKRAGHSYEQYF.

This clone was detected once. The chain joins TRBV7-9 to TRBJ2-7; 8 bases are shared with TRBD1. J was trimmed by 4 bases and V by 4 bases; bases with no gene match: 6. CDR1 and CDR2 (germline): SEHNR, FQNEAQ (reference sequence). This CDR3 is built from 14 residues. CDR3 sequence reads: CASSSRDRSYEQYF. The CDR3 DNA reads TGTGCCAGCAGCTCCCGGGACAGGAGTTACGAGCAGTACTTC.

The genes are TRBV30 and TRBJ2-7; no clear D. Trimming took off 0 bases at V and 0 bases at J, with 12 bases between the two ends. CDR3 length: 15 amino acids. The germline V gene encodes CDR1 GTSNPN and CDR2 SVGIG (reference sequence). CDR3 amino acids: CAWSVLRPRSYEQYF. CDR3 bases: TGTGCCTGGAGTGTACTCCGCCCCCGCTCCTACGAGCAGTACTTC.

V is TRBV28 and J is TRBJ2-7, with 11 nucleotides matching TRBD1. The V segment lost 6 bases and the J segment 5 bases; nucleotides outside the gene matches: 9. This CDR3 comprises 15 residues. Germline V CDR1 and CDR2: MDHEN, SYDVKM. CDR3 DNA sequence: TGTGCCAGCAGCAAAGGCGGACAGGGGGCCCACGAGCAGTACTTC. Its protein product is CASSKGGQGAHEQYF.

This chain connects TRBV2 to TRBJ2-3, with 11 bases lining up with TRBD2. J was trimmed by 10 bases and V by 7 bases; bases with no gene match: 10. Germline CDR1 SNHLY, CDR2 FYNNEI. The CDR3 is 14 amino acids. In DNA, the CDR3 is TGTGCCAGCACGTCGACTAGCGGGACGGTCTCGCAGTATTTT. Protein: CASTSTSGTVSQYF.

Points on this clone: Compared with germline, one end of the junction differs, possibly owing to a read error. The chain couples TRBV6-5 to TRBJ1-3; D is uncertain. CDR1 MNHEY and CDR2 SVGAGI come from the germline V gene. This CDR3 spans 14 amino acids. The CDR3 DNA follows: TGTGCCATCAGTGCACAAGACTCTGGAAACACCATATATTTT. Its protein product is CAISAQDSGNTIYF.

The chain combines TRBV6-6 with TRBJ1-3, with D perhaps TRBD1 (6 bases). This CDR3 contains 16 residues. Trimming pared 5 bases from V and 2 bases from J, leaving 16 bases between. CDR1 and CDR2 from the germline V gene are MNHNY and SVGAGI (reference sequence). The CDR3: CASSPQGTQAGNTIYF. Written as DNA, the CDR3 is TGTGCCAGCAGTCCACAGGGTACTCAGGCTGGAAACACCATATATTTT.

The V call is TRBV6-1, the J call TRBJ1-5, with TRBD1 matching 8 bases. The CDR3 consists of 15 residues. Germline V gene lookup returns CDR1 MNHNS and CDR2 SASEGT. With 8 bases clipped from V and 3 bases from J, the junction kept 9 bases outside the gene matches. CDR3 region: CASDARQGYNQPQHF. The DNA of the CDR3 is TGTGCCAGCGATGCTAGACAGGGGTACAATCAGCCCCAGCATTTT.

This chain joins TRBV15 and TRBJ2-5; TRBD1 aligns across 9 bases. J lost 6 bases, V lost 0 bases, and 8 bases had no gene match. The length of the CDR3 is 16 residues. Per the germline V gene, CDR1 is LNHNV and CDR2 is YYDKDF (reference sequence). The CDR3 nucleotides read TGTGCCACCAGCAGAGAGCAGGGACAGGGCAGACAGACCCAGTACTTC. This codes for CATSREQGQGRQTQYF.